These T cell receptor beta chains were read from a single sample in a study of cytomegalovirus exposure and HLA in healthy donors. Assay used: immunoSEQ multiplex PCR; TCRdb lists only in-frame clones, some missing. The table includes around 91,000 clones, about 89% detected once. The sequencing input was PBMCs. The receptors come from a man younger than 40 in good health and CMV-seropositive. CDR3s include the opening cysteine and the closing phenylalanine or tryptophan. A D gene is named only where the DNA matches it firmly. The listing skips clone size in some rows; elsewhere it reads once, few, many or a size class.

abundance	d_gene	v_gene	j_gene	CDR3aa	CDR3nt
-	-	TRBV18	TRBJ2-2	CASSPRGSDNTGELFF	TGTGCCAGCTCACCTAGGGGTTCTGATAACACCGGGGAGCTGTTTTTT
few	-	TRBV6-4	TRBJ2-5	CASSGSGNAQETQYF	TGTGCCAGCAGTGGTAGCGGAAACGCGCAAGAGACCCAGTACTTC
-	TRBD1	TRBV6-1	TRBJ1-5	CASSRDRGGNQPQHF	TGTGCCAGCAGTCGGGACAGGGGAGGCAATCAGCCCCAGCATTTT
-	TRBD2	TRBV7-9	TRBJ2-1	CASSLASGIGNEQFF	TGTGCCAGCAGCTTAGCTAGCGGGATCGGCAATGAGCAGTTCTTC
-	TRBD1	TRBV10-3	TRBJ2-7	CAISPRDRTYEQYF	TGTGCCATCAGTCCCCGGGACAGGACTTACGAGCAGTACTTC
-	TRBD1	TRBV5-1	TRBJ2-5	CASSHPQTGAPQETQYF	TGCGCCAGCAGCCACCCCCAGACAGGGGCTCCCCAAGAGACCCAGTACTTC
-	TRBD1	TRBV27	TRBJ1-1	CASSLGEGADGTEAFF	TGTGCCAGCAGTTTGGGAGAGGGGGCAGATGGCACTGAAGCTTTCTTT
once	-	TRBV10-3	TRBJ2-2	CAITAGRPPAGELFF	TGTGCCATCACCGCGGGACGGCCCCCCGCCGGGGAGCTGTTTTTT
-	-	TRBV5-3	TRBJ1-1	CARSLAPFPGPLNTEAFF	TGTGCCAGAAGCTTGGCCCCCTTTCCGGGTCCTCTGAACACTGAAGCTTTCTTT
-	-	TRBV18	TRBJ2-1	CASSPVLGAPLSYNEQFF	TGTGCCAGCTCACCAGTCCTTGGAGCTCCTCTCTCCTACAATGAGCAGTTCTTC
-	TRBD2	TRBV5-4	TRBJ2-7	CASSQTSGFTYEQYF	TGTGCCAGCAGTCAAACTAGCGGATTTACCTACGAGCAGTACTTC
-	-	TRBV4-1	TRBJ1-5	CASSQELVDQPQHF	TGCGCCAGCAGCCAAGAACTCGTGGATCAGCCCCAGCATTTT
few	TRBD1	TRBV11-3	TRBJ2-7	CASSLDRADRGTPYEQYF	TGTGCCAGCAGCTTAGATAGGGCGGACAGGGGCACCCCCTACGAGCAGTACTTC
-	TRBD1	TRBV2	TRBJ2-2	CASSEPQGAPTGELFF	TGTGCCAGCAGTGAACCCCAGGGGGCCCCGACCGGGGAGCTGTTTTTT
-	-	TRBV27	TRBJ1-2	CASSFGEDYGYTF	TGTGCCAGCAGTTTTGGGGAGGACTATGGCTACACCTTC
-	-	TRBV28	TRBJ1-1	CATRDRLNTEAFF	TGTGCCACCCGAGACAGGTTGAACACTGAAGCTTTCTTT
-	TRBD2	TRBV4-1	TRBJ2-1	CASSQERLAHEQFF	TGCGCCAGCAGCCAGGAAAGACTAGCCCATGAGCAGTTCTTC
-	TRBD1	TRBV7-9	TRBJ1-2	CASSSHDRESYGYTF	TGTGCCAGCAGCTCACACGACAGGGAGAGCTATGGCTACACCTTC
few	TRBD1	TRBV19	TRBJ2-7	CASKDRGDYEQYF	TGTGCCAGTAAAGACAGGGGGGACTACGAGCAGTACTTC
-	TRBD1	TRBV15	TRBJ2-7	CATSQGASYEQYF	TGTGCCACCAGCCAGGGGGCGTCTTACGAGCAGTACTTC
-	-	TRBV1	TRBJ2-1	CTSIILREETYNEQFF	TGCACCAGCATAATCCTGCGGGAGGAAACCTACAATGAGCAGTTCTTC
once	TRBD2	TRBV2	TRBJ2-1	CASSDTSGGGSYNEQFF	TGTGCCAGCAGTGACACTAGCGGCGGAGGTTCCTACAATGAGCAGTTCTTC
-	-	TRBV5-4	TRBJ2-7	CASSLGAPYEQYF	TGTGCCAGCAGCTTGGGGGCCCCCTACGAGCAGTACTTC
-	-	TRBV19	TRBJ2-2	CASSIWGRPGELFF	TGTGCCAGTAGTATCTGGGGGCGCCCCGGGGAGCTGTTTTTT
-	-	TRBV13	TRBJ2-7	CASSLVTGPYF	TGTGCCAGCAGCTTAGTCACAGGCCCGTACTTC
-	-	TRBV9	TRBJ2-2	CASSVGTYTGELFF	TGTGCCAGCAGCGTCGGGACTTACACCGGGGAGCTGTTTTTT
-	TRBD1	TRBV5-1	TRBJ1-1	CASSPGQGFEAFF	TGCGCCAGCAGTCCGGGACAGGGGTTTGAAGCTTTCTTT
-	-	TRBV5-1	TRBJ2-3	CASSRMSSAGLTDTQYF	TGCGCCAGCAGCCGAATGTCTTCGGCGGGACTCACAGATACGCAGTATTTT